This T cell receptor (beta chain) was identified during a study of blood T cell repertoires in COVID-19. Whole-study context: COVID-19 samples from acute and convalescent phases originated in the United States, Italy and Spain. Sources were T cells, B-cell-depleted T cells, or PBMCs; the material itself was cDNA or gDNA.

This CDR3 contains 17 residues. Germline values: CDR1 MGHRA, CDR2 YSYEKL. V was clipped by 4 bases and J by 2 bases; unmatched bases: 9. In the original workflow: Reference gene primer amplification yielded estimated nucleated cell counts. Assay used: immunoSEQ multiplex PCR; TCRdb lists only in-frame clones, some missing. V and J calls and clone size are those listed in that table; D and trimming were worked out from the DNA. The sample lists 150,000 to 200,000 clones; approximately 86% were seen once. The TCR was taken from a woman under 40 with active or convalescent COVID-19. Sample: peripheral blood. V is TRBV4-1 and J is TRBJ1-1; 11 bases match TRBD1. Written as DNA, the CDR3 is TGCGCCAGCAGCCGAGGACAGGGGGCTGGTCGAAACACTGAAGCTTTCTTT. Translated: CASSRGQGAGRNTEAFF.